A single sample gave rise to the 8 T cell receptor beta chains below, sequenced in a study of OX40 agonist ivuxolimab in advanced cancers. Sequencing was performed with immunoSEQ multiplex PCR; in TCRdb, only in-frame clones are kept and a portion is missing. In the table there are around 62,000 clones, approximately 87% of which are singletons. The sample here was CD4+ or CD8+ T cells sorted from blood, taken in a trial of the OX40 agonist ivuxolimab. These receptor sequences come from an adult with an advanced solid tumor such as melanoma, head and neck, liver or kidney cancer.

J is TRBJ1-4 and V is TRBV7-9; D remains ambiguous. The CDR3 totals 14 residues. Germline CDR1 SEHNR, CDR2 FQNEAQ (reference sequence). Trimming pared 2 bases from V and 5 bases from J, leaving 9 bases between. CDR3 protein: CASSLNRANEKLFF. The CDR3 coding sequence is TGTGCCAGCAGCTTAAACAGAGCGAATGAAAAACTGTTTTTT.

This chain links TRBV29-1 with TRBJ2-5; D is perhaps TRBD1 (6 bases). Germline values: CDR1 SQVTM, CDR2 ANQGSEA. This CDR3 spans 12 amino acids. Trimming stripped 1 base from V and 4 bases from J, with 7 bases between. CDR3 protein: CSVEAGAETQYF. Written as DNA, the CDR3 is TGCAGCGTTGAAGCAGGGGCAGAGACCCAGTACTTC. The full variable domain, its missing parts supplied by reference TRBV29-1 and TRBJ2-5, is SAVISQKPSRDICQRGTSLTIQCQVDSQVTMMFWYRQQPGQSLTLIATANQGSEATYESGFVIDKFPISRPNLTFSTLTVSNMSPEDSSIYLCSVEAGAETQYFGPGTRLLVL.

The V gene is TRBV11-2, the J gene TRBJ1-2; 7 bases fit TRBD1. V lost 1 base and J lost 1; bases outside the gene matches: 6. In germline, CDR1 is SGHAT, CDR2 FQNNGV. The CDR3 covers 16 residues. The CDR3: CASSLGSTGVNYGYTF. The CDR3 region has the DNA TGTGCCAGCAGCTTAGGTTCAACAGGGGTTAACTATGGCTACACCTTC. Filled out from reference TRBV11-2 and TRBJ1-2, the complete variable domain reads EAGVAQSPRYKIIEKRQSVAFWCNPISGHATLYWYQQILGQGPKLLIQFQNNGVVDDSQLPKDRFSAERLKGVDSTLKIQPAKLEDSAVYLCASSLGSTGVNYGYTFGSGTRLTVV.

This rearrangement joins TRBV11-2 to TRBJ1-5; the D is unclear. CDR1 is SGHAT and CDR2 is FQNNGV in the germline V gene. V lost 4 bases, J lost 6 bases, and 10 bases lay in between. This CDR3 is 13 amino acids long. CDR3 sequence reads: CASSSGRGQPQHF. The CDR3 region has the DNA TGTGCCAGCAGCTCTGGTCGCGGTCAGCCCCAGCATTTT. The full variable domain, rest sourced from reference TRBV11-2 and TRBJ1-5, is EAGVAQSPRYKIIEKRQSVAFWCNPISGHATLYWYQQILGQGPKLLIQFQNNGVVDDSQLPKDRFSAERLKGVDSTLKIQPAKLEDSAVYLCASSSGRGQPQHFGDGTRLSIL.

The rearrangement uses TRBV29-1 and TRBJ2-5, with 10 positions matching TRBD1. The J call could be wrong; TRBJ2-7 is a better fit for the DNA end. CDR1 and CDR2 (germline): SQVTM, ANQGSEA. The CDR3 runs 14 residues. The CDR3 DNA sequence: TGCAGCGTTAACCTCGGGACAGGGGCCTACGAGCAGTACTTC. This encodes CSVNLGTGAYEQYF.

The chain is built from TRBV7-2 and TRBJ1-1; D gene uncertain. This CDR3 has 16 amino acids. V was clipped by 5 bases and J by 3 bases, with 19 bases between them. The V gene's germline CDR1 is SGHTA and CDR2 FQGNSA. The CDR3 bases are TGTGCCAGCAGCCCCAGAGGTCGGGGATGGGACACTGAAGCTTTCTTT. This encodes CASSPRGRGWDTEAFF. Using reference TRBV7-2 and TRBJ1-1 for the parts outside the CDR3, the full variable domain is GAGVSQSPSNKVTEKGKDVELRCDPISGHTALYWYRQSLGQGLEFLIYFQGNSAPDKSGLPSDRFSAERTGGSVSTLTIQRTQQEDSAVYLCASSPRGRGWDTEAFFGQGTRLTVV.

The rearrangement joins TRBV6-5 to TRBJ1-1; no firm D call. Germline V gene data show CDR1 as MNHEY and CDR2 as SVGAGI. Trimming left V 7 bases short and J 0 bases short, with 12 bases between. The CDR3 has 14 residues. The CDR3 reads CASISPGLNTEAFF. In DNA form, the CDR3 reads TGTGCCAGCATCAGCCCGGGGTTGAACACTGAAGCTTTCTTT.

The J gene is TRBJ1-2, the V gene TRBV7-2; 9 positions match TRBD1. Trimming cost V 1 base and J 0 bases; bases outside gene matches: 3. The CDR3 has 16 residues. Looked up from germline, CDR1 is SGHTA and CDR2 is FQGNSA. The CDR3 here is CASSLGRQGANYGYTF. CDR3 sequence (DNA): TGTGCCAGCAGCTTAGGGCGACAGGGGGCTAACTATGGCTACACCTTC.